A selection of T cell receptor beta chains follows, all from one sample in a study of Graves' ophthalmopathy and Graves' hyperthyroidism. From the multiplex PCR reads, TCRdb called clonotypes with MiXCR, one entry per CDR3 protein. Here the sample spans some 360,000 distinct CDR3 sequences, approximately 18% being singletons. The sequencing sample was made of peripheral blood. These receptors originate from an adult woman with stable Graves' hyperthyroidism. Both conserved end residues are part of each CDR3. D genes are given only for firm matches. Only some rows state a clone size, as once, few, many or a class for expanded clones.

TGTGCCAGCAGCCACCGCCGACACCACACTGAAGCTTTCTTT | CASSHRRHHTEAFF | many | NA | TRBJ1-1 | TRBV7-2
TGTGCCAGCAGTTTCGGGGGGATGAGTTTGGCCCAGTACTTC | CASSFGGMSLAQYF | many | TRBD2 | TRBJ2-5 | TRBV28
TGTGCCAGCAGTTTCTCAAAACCGGGACAGGGGATTTATCAGCCCCAGCATTTT | CASSFSKPGQGIYQPQHF | many | TRBD1 | TRBJ1-5 | TRBV28
TGTGCCAGCAGCTTAGTGGGGGTGGGGGAGACCCAGTACTTC | CASSLVGVGETQYF | many | NA | TRBJ2-5 | TRBV11-2
TGCGCCAGCAGCTTGGGGACAGGGACCAATCAGCCCCAGCATTTT | CASSLGTGTNQPQHF | many | TRBD1 | TRBJ1-5 | TRBV5-1
TGTGCCAGCAGCCAGGACAGGGGGCTCCCCTACGAGCAGTACTTC | CASSQDRGLPYEQYF | many | TRBD1 | TRBJ2-7 | TRBV6-1
TGCAGTGCTAGGGACCGGTTAGGGCGGACTGAAGCTTTCTTT | CSARDRLGRTEAFF | NA | NA | TRBJ1-1 | TRBV20-1
TGTGCCAGCAGCCCGACCCCGATGGGCTCTGGAAACACCATATATTTT | CASSPTPMGSGNTIYF | NA | NA | TRBJ1-3 | TRBV11-1
TGTGCCAGCAGTTTACTACTAGCACCACAAGAGACCCAGTACTTC | CASSLLLAPQETQYF | many | NA | TRBJ2-5 | TRBV12-3/TRBV12-4
TGTGCCAGCAGCTTCGGGGGTGTCACCGGGGAGCTGTTTTTT | CASSFGGVTGELFF | NA | NA | TRBJ2-2 | TRBV11-2
TGTGCCAGCACCGCGTCAGGGTTCTATGGCTACACCTTC | CASTASGFYGYTF | many | NA | TRBJ1-2 | TRBV12-3/TRBV12-4
TGTGCCAGCAGCCAACAAACTTACCAAGAGACCCAGTACTTC | CASSQQTYQETQYF | many | NA | TRBJ2-5 | TRBV7-6
TGTGCCAGCAGTGGACAGGGGCGCACTGAAGCTTTCTTT | CASSGQGRTEAFF | many | TRBD1 | TRBJ1-1 | TRBV6-1
TGCAGCGTTGGCCGGGACAGGGTATTCACTGAAGCTTTCTTT | CSVGRDRVFTEAFF | many | TRBD1 | TRBJ1-1 | TRBV29-1
TGTGCCAGCAAGCCTGGGACGGTCTACGAGCAGTACTTC | CASKPGTVYEQYF | many | NA | TRBJ2-7 | TRBV6-2/TRBV6-3
TGTGCCAGCAGCTACAGCGGGAGCCCCTCCTACGAGCAGTACTTC | CASSYSGSPSYEQYF | many | TRBD2 | TRBJ2-7 | TRBV7-9
TGTGCCAGCAGTAACCGACAGCCCTTTTATAATTCACCCCCCCACTTT | CASSNRQPFYNSPPHF | NA | NA | TRBJ1-6 | TRBV27
TGTGCCAGCAGTTTAGCGGGACAGGGTGTAGCGGGGACTCCCTACGAGCAGTACTTC | CASSLAGQGVAGTPYEQYF | many | NA | TRBJ2-7 | TRBV12-3/TRBV12-4
TGTGCCAGCAGTTGGACAGGGACCACTGAAGCTTTCTTT | CASSWTGTTEAFF | many | TRBD1 | TRBJ1-1 | TRBV12-3/TRBV12-4
TGTGCCAGCAGCCAAGATTTAGGTTTTAGCGGGAGCTACGAGCAGTACTTC | CASSQDLGFSGSYEQYF | many | TRBD2 | TRBJ2-7 | TRBV3-1
TGTGCCACCATGACTGGATGGGACACCGGGGAGCTGTTTTTT | CATMTGWDTGELFF | few | NA | TRBJ2-2 | TRBV6-1
TGTGCCGACCGGGCCAGCGTCTATGGCTACACCTTC | CADRASVYGYTF | many | NA | TRBJ1-2 | TRBV6-7
TGCGCCAGCAGAAGACGAACCGACAGGAACGACTACGAGCAGTACTTC | CASRRRTDRNDYEQYF | few | NA | TRBJ2-7 | TRBV10-1
TGTGCCAGCAGCCCGGATTACAATCAGCCCCAGCATTTT | CASSPDYNQPQHF | many | NA | TRBJ1-5 | TRBV7-2
TGTGCCAGACCGACTAGCGGGAGTTGCTACGAGCAGTACTTC | CARPTSGSCYEQYF | NA | TRBD2 | TRBJ2-7 | TRBV30
TGCAGTGCCTTCCCCGGACCGCAGCAGTACTTC | CSAFPGPQQYF | NA | NA | TRBJ2-7 | TRBV20-1
TGTGCCAGCAGTGTCCGGGACAGGGGTGGAACCGGGGAGCTGTTTTTT | CASSVRDRGGTGELFF | NA | TRBD1 | TRBJ2-2 | TRBV12-3/TRBV12-4
TGTGCCAGCAGCCAGGGCGGGAGGGCCTACGAGCAGTACTTC | CASSQGGRAYEQYF | many | NA | TRBJ2-7 | TRBV3-2
TGTGCCAGCAGCTCGCCGGGACAGGGAGGCTTAGGCTACACCTTC | CASSSPGQGGLGYTF | many | TRBD1 | TRBJ1-2 | TRBV11-2
TGTGCCAGCAGTTTTACTAGCGGGAGTATTGATGAGCAGTTCTTC | CASSFTSGSIDEQFF | NA | TRBD2 | TRBJ2-1 | TRBV28